This TCR beta chain was recovered during a study of CD8 T cells in ankylosing spondylitis (dated 2017 in TCRdb). With respect to the entire study: The study profiled T cell receptor beta repertoires in healthy donors and ankylosing spondylitis patients to find disease-linked TCR variants. The full study cohort was made up of about 25 ankylosing spondylitis patients and roughly 98 healthy donors. Peripheral blood was sampled, and synovial fluid was additionally collected from ankylosing spondylitis patients.

Sequencing relied on an Illumina HiSeq 2500. Quantitative 5'-RACE with molecular barcodes was the method used to prepare the TCR beta libraries. The authors processed their data as follows. To identify disease-linked TCR variants, a new computational method was used, one built on a probabilistic model of VDJ rearrangement. TCRdb applied fastp at Q25 and MiXCR to the public reads, then kept only in-frame beta chains. CDR3 protein sequences are deduplicated, and each keeps its most common genes and DNA. V and J calls and clone size were set by TCRdb, not the authors. In all, the sample holds roughly 700,000 distinct CDR3 sequences, and 15% to 20% of those were seen once. Under 20% of the sample rests with the top ten. Beyond this particular receptor, the publication reports: A TCR beta motif of seven or eight highly homologous amino acid variants appeared characteristic of blood from ankylosing spondylitis patients. Some motif variants were previously reported in synovial fluid and blood of reactive arthritis patients, suggesting common disease-initiation mechanisms. In peripheral blood, the disease-linked clones were found at relatively low frequencies and had a CD8+ phenotype. The disease-linked clones were reported as significantly enriched in matched synovial fluid samples from ankylosing spondylitis patients.

This clonotype appeared a few times. No cognate antigen has been identified for it. No much larger clone is present one base from it, and per-base qualities are unavailable. The V end gives up 2 bases and the J end 5 bases, leaving 1 base in the junction not matched to a gene. Measured from the cysteine to the phenylalanine, the CDR3 is 13 residues long. The kept DNA is CDR3 alone, 39 bases in frame from the first base. CDR1 and CDR2 (MGHRA, YSYEKL) derive from the germline V gene. The receptor chain draws on TRBV4-1 and TRBJ2-3; 7 junctional bases match TRBD1. Specimen: blood, either unsorted or a sorted T cell fraction (not recorded which). This receptor was taken from a male donor with ankylosing spondylitis. The sequence in DNA is TGCGCCAGCAGCCAACGGACAGGAGATACGCAGTATTTT. Its protein is CASSQRTGDTQYF.